The rows below give T cell receptor beta chains drawn from one sample of a study of cytomegalovirus exposure and HLA in healthy donors. Clones were sequenced by immunoSEQ multiplex PCR, and TCRdb holds only the in-frame ones, with some missing. The table lists about 130,000 clones, around three quarters of them singletons. The sequenced sample was PBMCs. The receptors were gathered from a woman aged 60-75 years in good health and CMV-seropositive. CDR3s include the opening cysteine and the closing phenylalanine or tryptophan. A D gene is named only where the DNA matches it firmly. Only some rows state a clone size, as once, few, many or a class for expanded clones.

size | J | D | V | DNA | CDR3
NA | TRBJ2-7 | NA | TRBV19 | TGTGCCAGTAGTATAGATCTAGGGGGCTACGAGCAGTACTTC | CASSIDLGGYEQYF
NA | TRBJ1-4 | NA | TRBV7-9 | TGTGCCAGCAGCTTAGTGGAGGGAATCAATGAAAAACTGTTTTTT | CASSLVEGINEKLFF
NA | TRBJ1-3 | NA | TRBV9 | TGTGCCAGCAGCGTCGACAGCTTCTCTGGAAACACCATATATTTT | CASSVDSFSGNTIYF
NA | TRBJ1-1 | NA | TRBV18 | TGTGCCAGCTCACCGAGAGGGTCGGGCACTGAAGCTTTCTTT | CASSPRGSGTEAFF
NA | TRBJ2-7 | NA | TRBV2 | TGTGCCAGCAGTGAAGCGAGGGAGCAGTACTTC | CASSEAREQYF
NA | TRBJ2-5 | NA | TRBV2 | TGTGCCAGCAGTGTCGAGGGGGAGGAGACCCAGTACTTC | CASSVEGEETQYF
NA | TRBJ2-7 | TRBD1 | TRBV7-2 | TGTGCCAGCAGGTCCCCGGGACAGGGAGCCTACGAGCAGTACTTC | CASRSPGQGAYEQYF
NA | TRBJ2-1 | TRBD2 | TRBV19 | TGTGCCAGTAACCCTAGCGGGTACAATGAGCAGTTCTTC | CASNPSGYNEQFF
NA | TRBJ2-7 | TRBD1 | TRBV13 | TGTGCCAGCAGCGGCCCGGCAGACAGGGTTGGCTCCTACGAGCAGTACTTC | CASSGPADRVGSYEQYF
NA | TRBJ2-7 | TRBD1 | TRBV5-4 | TGTGCCAGCAAAACTTACCGGGACAGGGGGGTTGAGCAGTACTTC | CASKTYRDRGVEQYF
NA | TRBJ1-2 | NA | TRBV29-1 | TGCAGCGCCGACCCGGGTACAAACTATGGCTACACCTTC | CSADPGTNYGYTF
NA | TRBJ2-7 | NA | TRBV19 | TGTGCCAGTAGTATAGGGCCGCCGGGGACTTACGAGCAGTACTTC | CASSIGPPGTYEQYF
NA | TRBJ1-4 | TRBD1 | TRBV4-3 | TGCGCCAGCAGCCAAATCAGGGGGCAGGATGAAAAACTGTTTTTT | CASSQIRGQDEKLFF
NA | TRBJ1-1 | NA | TRBV4-2 | TGTGCCAGCAGTCTCGGACGGGAGAACACTGAAGCTTTCTTT | CASSLGRENTEAFF
NA | TRBJ2-3 | TRBD1 | TRBV5-1 | TGCGCCAGCAGCTCGACAGGGGGACGCACAGATACGCAGTATTTT | CASSSTGGRTDTQYF
NA | TRBJ2-1 | TRBD2 | TRBV7-2 | TGTGCCAGCAGCCCTACTAGCGGGAGGGACAATGAGCAGTTCTTC | CASSPTSGRDNEQFF
NA | TRBJ2-5 | NA | TRBV7-3 | TGTGCCAGCAGCTTAGTTTCCAGGGTTAGGCGGTTCCAAGAGACCCAGTACTTC | CASSLVSRVRRFQETQYF
few | TRBJ2-7 | NA | TRBV6-1 | TGTGCCAGCAGTCCACAGGGTAACTACGAGCAGTACTTC | CASSPQGNYEQYF
once | TRBJ1-1 | NA | TRBV28 | TGTGCCACCTGGACGGGACTAAACACTGAAGCTTTCTTT | CATWTGLNTEAFF
NA | TRBJ1-5 | NA | TRBV15 | TGTGCCACCAGCAGAGATAGGACATTTAATAGCAATCAGCCCCAGCATTTT | CATSRDRTFNSNQPQHF
NA | TRBJ2-1 | NA | TRBV7-2 | TGTGCCAGCAGCGTAAACCGGGAGCGCATAAATGAGCAGTTCTTC | CASSVNRERINEQFF
NA | TRBJ1-1 | TRBD1 | TRBV19 | TGTGCCAGTAGTACTTCACAGGGGGCTAGGACTGAAGCTTTCTTT | CASSTSQGARTEAFF
NA | TRBJ2-5 | NA | TRBV13 | TGTGCCAGCAGCCAGCTAACTAGTATCGTCCAAGAGACCCAGTACTTC | CASSQLTSIVQETQYF
NA | TRBJ2-7 | TRBD1 | TRBV13 | TGTGCCAGCAACGGACAGGGAAGCGGCGAGCAGTACTTC | CASNGQGSGEQYF
NA | TRBJ2-1 | NA | TRBV4-1 | TGCGCCAGCAGCCAAGCTGGCGGGAACTCCTACAATGAGCAGTTCTTC | CASSQAGGNSYNEQFF
few | TRBJ2-3 | TRBD2 | TRBV5-6 | TGTGCCAGCAGCTTGAACGTCGGGGGGGGAGATACGCAGTATTTT | CASSLNVGGGDTQYF
NA | TRBJ2-1 | NA | TRBV6-6 | TGTGCCAGCAGTTACCCCCCCGGACTGGACTACAATGAGCAGTTCTTC | CASSYPPGLDYNEQFF
NA | TRBJ1-6 | TRBD1 | TRBV28 | TGTGCCAGCAGGTTTCCCAACTTACAGGGGGGTAATTCACCCCTCCACTTT | CASRFPNLQGGNSPLHF
NA | TRBJ1-1 | NA | TRBV6-5 | TGTGCCAGCAGTTACTCTCGACAGCTGCCCACTGAAGCTTTCTTT | CASSYSRQLPTEAFF
NA | TRBJ1-5 | NA | TRBV5-1 | TGCGCCAGCAGCTTGGAGGGGCCGGGTAACAATCAGCCCCAGCATTTT | CASSLEGPGNNQPQHF
NA | TRBJ2-5 | TRBD1 | TRBV6-6 | TGTGCCAGCAGTCCCGGGACAGGCCGTGAGACCCAGTACTTC | CASSPGTGRETQYF
NA | TRBJ1-2 | NA | TRBV10-3 | TGTGCCATCAGCGAGGGACTGGCTAACTATGGCTACACCTTC | CAISEGLANYGYTF
few | TRBJ2-1 | NA | TRBV5-5 | TGTGCCAGCAGCTTCGACACCCACAATGAGCAGTTCTTC | CASSFDTHNEQFF
NA | TRBJ1-1 | NA | TRBV30 | TGTGCCTGGAGGAATAAGTACATCATGACTGAAGCTTTCTTT | CAWRNKYIMTEAFF
NA | TRBJ1-2 | NA | TRBV7-9 | TGTGCCAGCAGCTCCCGGGACACCTATGGCTACACCTTC | CASSSRDTYGYTF
once | TRBJ2-5 | TRBD2 | TRBV6-1 | TGTGCCAGCAGTGAAGTACAGGGGCGAGCGGGGGGGCAAGAGACCCAGTACTTC | CASSEVQGRAGGQETQYF